This T cell receptor beta chain derives from a study of response to subunit inactivated influenza vaccine. Study observations and caveats: Seasonal influenza vaccination, on each occasion, was suggested by the authors to recruit few new T cells.

On this clonotype: The target antigen is unknown.

The germline V gene encodes CDR1 SGHKS and CDR2 YYEKEE (reference sequence). The V gene end was trimmed by 5 bases and the J gene end by 8 bases; junction bases not matched to a gene: 13. The CDR3 is made up of 14 amino acids. TCRdb reprocessed the RT-PCR reads via MiXCR and lists one record per CDR3 protein. The table lists some 520,000 distinct CDR3 sequences, approximately 15% of them singletons. This chain connects TRBV5-5 to TRBJ2-7, with TRBD2 identical over 7 bases. This TCR derives from a man aged 45 to 70 who received an inactivated influenza vaccine. This material consisted of CD4+ T cells sorted from PBMCs, taken less than 30 months after vaccination. The CDR3 sequence: CASSPGTTISKQYF. CDR3 DNA sequence: TGTGCCAGCAGTCCCGGGACTACAATTAGCAAGCAGTACTTC.